This TCR beta chain derives from a study of blood T cells in healthy people across ages. A J-beta primer mix and a sample-barcoded 5' primer were used in a second PCR of roughly 6 to 12 cycles. MiXCR was run by TCRdb on the 5' RACE reads, yielding one entry per CDR3 protein. The sample lists more than 1.4 million distinct CDR3 sequences; around 42% were seen once. Every donor provided roughly 10 milliliters of peripheral blood. The sample consisted of blood. The source is a woman between 18 and 29 years old in good health.

CDR3 loop: CASSVSGQPPYEQYF. The CDR3, as DNA: TGTGCCAGCAGCGTATCAGGACAGCCCCCCTACGAGCAGTACTTC. J is TRBJ2-7 and V is TRBV9; D possibly corresponds to TRBD1 (6 bases). Germline lookup yields CDR1 SGDLS and CDR2 YYNGEE. The CDR3 runs to 15 residues. V lost 1 base and J 2 bases, leaving 13 bases between the germline ends.